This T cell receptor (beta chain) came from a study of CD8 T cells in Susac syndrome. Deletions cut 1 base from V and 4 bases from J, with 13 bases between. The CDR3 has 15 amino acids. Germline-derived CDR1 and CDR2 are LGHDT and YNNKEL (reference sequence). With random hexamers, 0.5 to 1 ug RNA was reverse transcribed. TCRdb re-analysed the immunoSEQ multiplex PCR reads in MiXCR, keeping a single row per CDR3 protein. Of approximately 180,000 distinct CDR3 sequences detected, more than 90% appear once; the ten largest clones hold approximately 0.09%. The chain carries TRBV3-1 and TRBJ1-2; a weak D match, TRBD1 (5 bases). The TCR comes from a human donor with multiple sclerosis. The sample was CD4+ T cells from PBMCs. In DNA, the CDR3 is TGTGCCAGCAGCCAAGCCGAGCGGGGGGTCTATGGCTACACCTTC. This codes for CASSQAERGVYGYTF.